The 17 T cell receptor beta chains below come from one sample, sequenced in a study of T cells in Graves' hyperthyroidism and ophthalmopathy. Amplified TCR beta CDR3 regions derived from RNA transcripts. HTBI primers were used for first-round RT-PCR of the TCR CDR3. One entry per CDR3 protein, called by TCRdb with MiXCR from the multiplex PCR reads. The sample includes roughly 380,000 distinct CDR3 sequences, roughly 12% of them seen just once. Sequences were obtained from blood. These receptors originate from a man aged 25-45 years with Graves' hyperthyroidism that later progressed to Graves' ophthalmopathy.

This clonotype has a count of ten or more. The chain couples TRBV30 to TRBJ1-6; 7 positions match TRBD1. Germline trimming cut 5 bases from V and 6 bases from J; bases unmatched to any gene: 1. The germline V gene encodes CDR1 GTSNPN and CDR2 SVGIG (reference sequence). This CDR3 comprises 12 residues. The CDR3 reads CAWDRVNSPLHF. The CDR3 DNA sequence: TGTGCCTGGGACAGGGTTAATTCACCCCTCCACTTT.

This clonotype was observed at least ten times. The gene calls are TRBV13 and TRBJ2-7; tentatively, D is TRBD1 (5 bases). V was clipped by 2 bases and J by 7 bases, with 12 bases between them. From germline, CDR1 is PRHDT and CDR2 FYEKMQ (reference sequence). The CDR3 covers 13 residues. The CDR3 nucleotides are TGTGCCAGCAGCTTACCCAGGGTGAGGGAGCAGTACTTC. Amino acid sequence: CASSLPRVREQYF.

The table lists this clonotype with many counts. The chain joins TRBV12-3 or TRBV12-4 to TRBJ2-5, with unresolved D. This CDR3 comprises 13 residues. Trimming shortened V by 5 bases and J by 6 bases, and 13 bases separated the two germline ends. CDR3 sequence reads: CASSTDHAKTQYF. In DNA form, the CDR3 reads TGTGCCAGCAGTACGGACCATGCCAAGACCCAGTACTTC.

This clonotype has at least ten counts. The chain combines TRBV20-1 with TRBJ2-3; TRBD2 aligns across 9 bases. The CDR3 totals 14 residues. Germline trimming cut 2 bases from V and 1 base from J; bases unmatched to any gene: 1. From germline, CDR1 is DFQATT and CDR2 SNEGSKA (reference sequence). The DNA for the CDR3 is TGCAGTGCTAGACCTAGCGGGGGCACAGATACGCAGTATTTT. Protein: CSARPSGGTDTQYF.

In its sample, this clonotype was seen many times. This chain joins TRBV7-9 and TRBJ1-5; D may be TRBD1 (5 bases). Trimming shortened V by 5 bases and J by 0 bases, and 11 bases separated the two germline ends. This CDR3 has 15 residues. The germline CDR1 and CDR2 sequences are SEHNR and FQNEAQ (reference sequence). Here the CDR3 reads CASSAQGNSNQPQHF. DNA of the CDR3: TGTGCCAGCAGCGCGCAGGGTAATAGCAATCAGCCCCAGCATTTT.

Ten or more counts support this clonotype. The CDR3: CASSGTGGLKTQYF. The DNA for the CDR3 is TGTGCCAGCAGTGGGACAGGGGGCTTGAAGACCCAGTACTTC. V is TRBV2 and J is TRBJ2-5; 11 bases are shared with TRBD1. The CDR3 is made up of 14 amino acids. The V and J ends lost 4 bases and 6 bases, in that order; junction bases with no gene match: 4. The V gene's germline CDR1 is SNHLY and CDR2 FYNNEI.

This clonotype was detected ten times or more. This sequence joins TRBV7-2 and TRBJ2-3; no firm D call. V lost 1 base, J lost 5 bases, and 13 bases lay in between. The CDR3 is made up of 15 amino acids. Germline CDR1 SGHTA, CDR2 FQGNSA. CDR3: CASSLGGALGDTQYF. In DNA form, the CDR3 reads TGTGCCAGCAGCTTAGGCGGAGCACTCGGAGATACGCAGTATTTT.

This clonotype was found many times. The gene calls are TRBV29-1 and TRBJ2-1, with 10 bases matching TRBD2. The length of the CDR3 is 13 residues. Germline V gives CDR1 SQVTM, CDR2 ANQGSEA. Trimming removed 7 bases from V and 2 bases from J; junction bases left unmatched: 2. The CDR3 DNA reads TGCAGCGCAAGCGGGGGGGCCTACAATGAGCAGTTCTTC. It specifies CSASGGAYNEQFF.

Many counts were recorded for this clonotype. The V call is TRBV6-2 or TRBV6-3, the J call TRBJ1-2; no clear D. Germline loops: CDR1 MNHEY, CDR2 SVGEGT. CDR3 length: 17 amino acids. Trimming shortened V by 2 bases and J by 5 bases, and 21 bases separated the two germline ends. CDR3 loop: CASSYMVGQQPWYGYTF. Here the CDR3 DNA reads TGTGCCAGCAGTTACATGGTTGGGCAGCAACCTTGGTATGGCTACACCTTC.

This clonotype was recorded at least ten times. DNA for the CDR3: TGTGCCAGTTCCCGGGACAGTGAAGAAGCTTTCTTT. It codes for CASSRDSEEAFF. The J gene is TRBJ1-1, the V gene TRBV10-3, with TRBD1 identical over 7 bases. Germline assignment: CDR1 ENHRY and CDR2 SYGVKD. This CDR3 is built from 12 residues. V dropped 10 bases and J dropped 8; count of bases not matched to a gene: 10.

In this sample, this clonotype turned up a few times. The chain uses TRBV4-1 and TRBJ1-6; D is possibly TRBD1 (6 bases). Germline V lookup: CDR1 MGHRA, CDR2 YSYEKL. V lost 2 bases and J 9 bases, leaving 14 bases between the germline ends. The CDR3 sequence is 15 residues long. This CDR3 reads CASSQIGRGASPLHF. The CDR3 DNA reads TGCGCCAGCAGCCAAATTGGGCGGGGGGCTTCACCCCTCCACTTT.

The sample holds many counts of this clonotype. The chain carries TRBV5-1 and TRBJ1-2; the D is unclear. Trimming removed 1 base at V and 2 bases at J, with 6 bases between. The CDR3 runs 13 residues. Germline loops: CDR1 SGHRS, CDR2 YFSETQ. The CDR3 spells CASSLLVNYGYTF. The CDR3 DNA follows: TGCGCCAGCAGCTTGCTCGTCAACTATGGCTACACCTTC.

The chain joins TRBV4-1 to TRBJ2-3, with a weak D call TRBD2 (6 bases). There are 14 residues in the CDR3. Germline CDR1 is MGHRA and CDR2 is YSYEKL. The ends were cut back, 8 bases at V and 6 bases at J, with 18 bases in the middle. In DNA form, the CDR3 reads TGCGCCAGCCCCCGGGAGTCCACTGACGATACGCAGTATTTT. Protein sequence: CASPRESTDDTQYF.

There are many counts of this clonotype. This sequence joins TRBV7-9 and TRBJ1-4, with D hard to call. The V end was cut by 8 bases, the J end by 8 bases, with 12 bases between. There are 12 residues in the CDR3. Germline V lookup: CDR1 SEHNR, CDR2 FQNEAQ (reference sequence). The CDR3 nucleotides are TGTGCCAGCGCTACGCCCAACGAAAAACTGTTTTTT. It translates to CASATPNEKLFF.

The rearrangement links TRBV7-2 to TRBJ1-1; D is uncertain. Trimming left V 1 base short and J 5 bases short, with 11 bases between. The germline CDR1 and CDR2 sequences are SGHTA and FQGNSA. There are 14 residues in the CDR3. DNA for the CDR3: TGTGCCAGCAGCTTAGTCGACATTGGGACTGAAGCTTTCTTT. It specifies CASSLVDIGTEAFF.

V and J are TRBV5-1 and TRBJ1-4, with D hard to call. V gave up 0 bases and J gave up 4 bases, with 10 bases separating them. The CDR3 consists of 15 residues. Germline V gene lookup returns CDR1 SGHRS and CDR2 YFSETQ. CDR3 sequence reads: CASSLGSPRNEKLFF. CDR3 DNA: TGCGCCAGCAGCTTGGGAAGTCCTCGTAATGAAAAACTGTTTTTT.

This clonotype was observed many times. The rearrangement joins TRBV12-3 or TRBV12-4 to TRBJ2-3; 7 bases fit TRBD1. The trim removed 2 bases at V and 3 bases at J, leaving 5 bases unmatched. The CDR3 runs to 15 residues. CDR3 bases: TGTGCCAGCAGTTTATGGTCAGGGGGAACAGATACGCAGTATTTT. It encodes CASSLWSGGTDTQYF.